Below, one T cell receptor beta chain is given with its context. Its antigen remains unknown. Trimming stripped 6 bases from V and 5 bases from J, with 18 bases between. Germline CDR1 MNHEY, CDR2 SMNVEV (reference sequence). This CDR3 spans 15 amino acids. The sample belongs to a study of cytomegalovirus exposure and HLA in healthy donors. Study-level findings and limits: In terms of immune exposure information, only CMV serostatus was available.

Use of 60 Vbeta and 13 Jbeta primers characterized the PCR. Assay used: immunoSEQ multiplex PCR; TCRdb lists only in-frame clones, some missing. The sample gives 100,000 to 150,000 clones, roughly 82% of which show up once; about 4.3% is in the top ten. What was sequenced was PBMCs. The rearrangement links TRBV27 to TRBJ2-3; possibly TRBD2 for D (6 bases). This TCR came from a male donor in good health and CMV-seropositive. The CDR3 region has the DNA TGTGCCAGCAGCCTAGGAAGGAGGGCCTTAGATACGCAGTATTTT. It codes for CASSLGRRALDTQYF.